The 13 T cell receptor beta chains in this list originate from one sample, sequenced in a study of cytomegalovirus exposure and HLA in healthy donors. 13 Jbeta primers and 60 Vbeta primers were used for the PCR. Data came from immunoSEQ multiplex PCR; TCRdb stores just in-frame clones and leaves some out. The table includes 150,000 to 200,000 clones, about three quarters detected once. Sequenced material: PBMCs. The receptors derive from a woman aged 35 to 49 in good health and CMV-seronegative.

The chain employs TRBV27 and TRBJ1-1; possibly TRBD1 for D (5 bases). Germline-derived CDR1 and CDR2 are MNHEY and SMNVEV (reference sequence). Trimming took off 0 bases at V and 5 bases at J, with 10 bases between the two ends. The CDR3 loop spans 14 amino acids. CDR3 sequence (DNA): TGTGCCAGCAGTTTATCTGGGGAGGGGACTGAAGCTTTCTTT. Its protein is CASSLSGEGTEAFF.

DNA for the CDR3: TGTGCCAGCAGCGTCTTACAGGGGGCTGCAGATACGCAGTATTTT. It is translated as CASSVLQGAADTQYF. The chain links TRBV9 to TRBJ2-3; 9 nucleotides align to TRBD1. Germline CDR1 reads SGDLS; CDR2 reads YYNGEE. The CDR3 runs to 15 residues. Trimming at V came to 2 bases and at J to 4 bases, leaving 5 bases not matched to a gene.

This chain connects TRBV7-3 to TRBJ2-2; 9 bases line up with TRBD1. CDR1 SGHTA and CDR2 FQGTGA come from the germline V gene. The trim removed 6 bases at V and 2 bases at J, leaving 4 bases unmatched. CDR3 length: 15 residues. DNA of the CDR3: TGTGCCAGCAGGTCGGGACAGGGAAACACCGGGGAGCTGTTTTTT. It specifies CASRSGQGNTGELFF.

This chain uses TRBV11-2 with TRBJ2-3; D not certain. Germline lookup yields CDR1 SGHAT and CDR2 FQNNGV. The CDR3 extends over 15 amino acids. Between the trimmed V and J ends, which lost 5 bases and 0 bases, there was a span of 12 bases. The CDR3 loop reads CASSTAGFSTDTQYF. The DNA of the CDR3 is TGTGCCAGCAGCACAGCTGGTTTTAGCACAGATACGCAGTATTTT. Together with reference TRBV11-2 and TRBJ2-3, the CDR3 gives the full variable domain: EAGVAQSPRYKIIEKRQSVAFWCNPISGHATLYWYQQILGQGPKLLIQFQNNGVVDDSQLPKDRFSAERLKGVDSTLKIQPAKLEDSAVYLCASSTAGFSTDTQYFGPGTRLTVL.

V usage is TRBV30 and J usage is TRBJ1-2; D possibly corresponds to TRBD1 (5 bases). The germline CDR1 and CDR2 sequences are GTSNPN and SVGIG (reference sequence). CDR3 length: 15 amino acids. V dropped 3 bases and J dropped 0 bases, with 14 bases sitting between them. CDR3 DNA sequence: TGTGCCTGGAGCAACCTGGACATGGCTAACTATGGCTACACCTTC. The encoded protein is CAWSNLDMANYGYTF.

The chain carries TRBV7-8 and TRBJ2-2, with TRBD2 identical over 8 bases. The CDR3 loop spans 17 amino acids. The trim removed 5 bases at V and 5 bases at J, leaving 13 bases unmatched. The germline V gene encodes CDR1 SGHVS and CDR2 FQNEAQ. CDR3 sequence reads: CASSPLGASGRTGELFF. The CDR3 region has the DNA TGTGCCAGCAGCCCCCTCGGGGCGAGCGGGAGAACCGGGGAGCTGTTTTTT.

Details on this clone: A junction boundary mismatches the germline segment, possibly from a read error. The rearrangement uses TRBV15 and TRBJ2-1; 10 nucleotides match TRBD2. The CDR3 sequence is 12 residues long. CDR1 and CDR2 from the germline V gene are LNHNV and YYDKDF (reference sequence). CDR3: CATSRESGRALF. In DNA, the CDR3 is TGTGCCACCAGCAGAGAAAGCGGGAGGGCCCTCTTC.

CDR3 sequence: CATSRDHRLEGTDTQYF. CDR3 in DNA: TGTGCCACCAGCAGAGATCACCGACTAGAGGGCACAGATACGCAGTATTTT. The V call is TRBV15, the J call TRBJ2-3; D may be TRBD2 (6 bases). This CDR3 has 17 amino acids. Trimming removed 0 bases from V and 1 base from J, with 14 bases in between. The germline gives CDR1 LNHNV, CDR2 YYDKDF (reference sequence).

This chain uses TRBV29-1 with TRBJ2-1; TRBD2 agrees at 7 bases. Unmatched junction bases numbered 6, after V lost 4 bases and J lost 6 bases. Germline CDR1 and CDR2: SQVTM and ANQGSEA. The CDR3 covers 13 residues. CDR3 in DNA: TGCAGCGTTGGGGGACTATCCCTCAATGAGCAGTTCTTC. Amino acids: CSVGGLSLNEQFF.

This clone has only a few counts. V is TRBV6-6 and J is TRBJ2-1, with 7 bases that match TRBD1. Looked up from germline, CDR1 is MNHNY and CDR2 is SVGAGI (reference sequence). J gave up 8 bases and V 5 bases, and 12 bases lay outside the gene matches. There are 15 residues in the CDR3. The CDR3 bases are TGTGCCAGCAGTCCCCCCGGAGACAGGGCGTATGAGCAGTTCTTC. Protein: CASSPPGDRAYEQFF.

This clone was detected only a few times. The chain couples TRBV23-1 to TRBJ2-7; tentatively, D is TRBD1 (5 bases). TRBV23-1 is recorded as an ORF, its role being uncertain. V shed 0 bases and J shed 2 bases, with 8 bases lying between them. CDR3 size: 14 residues. CDR3 amino acids: CASSQSVQAYEQYV. The CDR3 DNA follows: TGCGCCAGCAGTCAATCGGTACAGGCCTACGAGCAGTACGTC.

The V and J genes are TRBV7-2 and TRBJ2-1; TRBD2 agrees at 15 bases. Germline V gives CDR1 SGHTA, CDR2 FQGNSA. With V trimmed by 4 bases and J by 12 bases, 16 bases remained unmatched. The length of the CDR3 is 18 residues. The DNA for the CDR3 is TGTGCCAGCAGCTACGGGACTAGCGGGAGGCCACGTGAGGTCGGGCAGTTCTTC. Residues: CASSYGTSGRPREVGQFF.

The V gene is TRBV9, the J gene TRBJ1-1, with a possible D match to TRBD1 (5 bases). Trimming took 4 bases from V and 5 from J, leaving 9 bases between them. Germline V gene data show CDR1 as SGDLS and CDR2 as YYNGEE. CDR3 length: 12 amino acids. As DNA, the CDR3 is TGTGCCAGCAGCTTAGGGGAGACTGAAGCTTTCTTT. Translation gives CASSLGETEAFF.